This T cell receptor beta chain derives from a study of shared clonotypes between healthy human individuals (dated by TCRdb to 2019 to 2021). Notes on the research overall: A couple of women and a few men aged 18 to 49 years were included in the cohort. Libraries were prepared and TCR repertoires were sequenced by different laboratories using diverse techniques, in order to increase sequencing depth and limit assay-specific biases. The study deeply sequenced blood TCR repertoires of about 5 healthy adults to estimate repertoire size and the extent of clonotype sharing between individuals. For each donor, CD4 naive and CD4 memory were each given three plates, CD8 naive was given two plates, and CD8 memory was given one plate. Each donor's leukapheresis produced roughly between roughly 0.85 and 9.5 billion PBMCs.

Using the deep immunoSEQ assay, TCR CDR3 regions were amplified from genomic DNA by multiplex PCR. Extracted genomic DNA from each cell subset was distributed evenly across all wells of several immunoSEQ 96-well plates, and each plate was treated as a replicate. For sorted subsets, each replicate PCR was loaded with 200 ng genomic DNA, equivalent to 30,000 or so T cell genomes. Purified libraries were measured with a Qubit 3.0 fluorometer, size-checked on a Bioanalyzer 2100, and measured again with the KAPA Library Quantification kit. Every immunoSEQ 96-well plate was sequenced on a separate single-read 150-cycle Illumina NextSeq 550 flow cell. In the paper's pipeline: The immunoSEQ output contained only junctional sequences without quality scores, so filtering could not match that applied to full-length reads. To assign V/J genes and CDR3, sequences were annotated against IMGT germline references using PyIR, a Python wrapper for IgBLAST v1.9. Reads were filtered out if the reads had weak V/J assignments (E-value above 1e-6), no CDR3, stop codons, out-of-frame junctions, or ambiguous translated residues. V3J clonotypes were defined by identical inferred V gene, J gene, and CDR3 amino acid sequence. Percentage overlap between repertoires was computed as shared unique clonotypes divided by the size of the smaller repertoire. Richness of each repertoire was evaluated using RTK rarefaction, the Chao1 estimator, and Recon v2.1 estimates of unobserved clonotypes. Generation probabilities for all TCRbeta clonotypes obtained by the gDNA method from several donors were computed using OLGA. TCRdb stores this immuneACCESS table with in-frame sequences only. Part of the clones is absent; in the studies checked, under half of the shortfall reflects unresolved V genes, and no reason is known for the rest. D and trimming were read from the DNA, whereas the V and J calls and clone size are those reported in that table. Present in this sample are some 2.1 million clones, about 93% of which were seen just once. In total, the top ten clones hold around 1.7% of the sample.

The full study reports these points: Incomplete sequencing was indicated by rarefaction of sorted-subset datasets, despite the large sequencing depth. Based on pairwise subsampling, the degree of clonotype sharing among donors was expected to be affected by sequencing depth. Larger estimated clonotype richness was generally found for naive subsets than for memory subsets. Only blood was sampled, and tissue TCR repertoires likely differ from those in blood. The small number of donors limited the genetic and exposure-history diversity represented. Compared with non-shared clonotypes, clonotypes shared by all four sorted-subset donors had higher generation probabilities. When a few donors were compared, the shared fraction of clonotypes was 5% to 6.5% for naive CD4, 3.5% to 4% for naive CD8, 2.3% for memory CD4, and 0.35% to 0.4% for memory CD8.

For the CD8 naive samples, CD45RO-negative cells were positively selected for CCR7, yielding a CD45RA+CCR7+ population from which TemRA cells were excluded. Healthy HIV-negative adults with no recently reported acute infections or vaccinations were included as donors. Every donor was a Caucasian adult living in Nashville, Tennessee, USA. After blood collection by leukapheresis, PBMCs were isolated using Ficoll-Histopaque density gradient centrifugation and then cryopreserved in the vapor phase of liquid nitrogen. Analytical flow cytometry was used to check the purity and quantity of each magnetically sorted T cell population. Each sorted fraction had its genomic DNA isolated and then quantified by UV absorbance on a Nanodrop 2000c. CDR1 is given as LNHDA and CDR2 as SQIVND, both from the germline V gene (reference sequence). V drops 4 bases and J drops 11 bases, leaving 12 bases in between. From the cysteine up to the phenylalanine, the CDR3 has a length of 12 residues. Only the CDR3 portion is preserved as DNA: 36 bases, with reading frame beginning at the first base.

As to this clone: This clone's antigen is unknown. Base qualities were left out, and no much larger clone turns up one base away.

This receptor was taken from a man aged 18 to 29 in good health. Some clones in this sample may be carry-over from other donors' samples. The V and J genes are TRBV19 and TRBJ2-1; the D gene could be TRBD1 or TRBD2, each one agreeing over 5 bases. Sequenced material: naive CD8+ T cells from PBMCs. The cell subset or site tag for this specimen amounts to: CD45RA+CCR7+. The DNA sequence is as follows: TGTGCCAGTAGTACCGGGACCTGGCAGCAGTTCTTC. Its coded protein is CASSTGTWQQFF. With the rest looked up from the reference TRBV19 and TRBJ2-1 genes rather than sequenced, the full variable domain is DGGITQSPKYLFRKEGQNVTLSCEQNLNHDAMYWYRQDPGQGLRLIYYSQIVNDFQKGDIAEGYSVSREKKESFPLTVTSAQKNPTAFYLCASSTGTWQQFFGPGTRLTVL.